This entry features one T cell receptor (beta chain) sequence. TCRdb processed the RT-PCR reads anew with MiXCR; each CDR3 protein has one entry. The table lists about 680,000 distinct CDR3 sequences, 14% of them singletons, with around 3.3% in the top ten. V shed 3 bases and J shed 8 bases, with 13 bases lying between them. The length of the CDR3 is 13 residues. In germline, CDR1 is LNHNV, CDR2 YYDKDF (reference sequence). The chain links TRBV15 to TRBJ1-1; no clear D. This TCR was sampled from a female donor in good health, serving as a healthy control. The sample consisted of memory CD4+ T cells from blood. The CDR3 nucleotides are TGTGCCACCAGCAGCCCCCTGAAGCAGGAAGCTTTCTTT. This codes for CATSSPLKQEAFF.